The 5 T cell receptor beta chains given below trace back to one sample, sequenced in a study of lymphopenia after photon versus proton radiotherapy. Some clones are missing from TCRdb's copy, which holds only in-frame ones; the method was immunoSEQ multiplex PCR. The sample records tens of thousands of clones, 85% being singletons. The sample here was peripheral blood, taken from a patient treated with photon-based radiotherapy. The receptor source for this set is a man aged 50 or older with gastric cancer.

The chain couples TRBV27 to TRBJ2-7; 8 positions match TRBD1. The V segment lost 5 bases and the J segment 4 bases; nucleotides outside the gene matches: 10. The V gene's germline CDR1 is MNHEY and CDR2 SMNVEV (reference sequence). The CDR3 spans 15 residues. CDR3 nucleotides: TGTGCCAGCAGTCCGAGGACAGGGTGGACGTACGAGCAGTACTTC. Its translation: CASSPRTGWTYEQYF.

This rearrangement joins TRBV25-1 to TRBJ2-7; D perhaps matches TRBD1 (5 bases). The ends were cut back, 2 bases at V and 3 bases at J, with 11 bases in the middle. Germline CDR1 and CDR2: MGHDK and SYGVNS. CDR3 length: 14 amino acids. The CDR3 spells CASSEGQGIYEQYF. The CDR3 nucleotides read TGTGCCAGCAGTGAAGGGCAGGGAATCTACGAGCAGTACTTC.

This sequence joins TRBV29-1 and TRBJ1-5; D ambiguous. Germline V gene sequence: CDR1 SQVTM, CDR2 ANQGSEA. V dropped 4 bases and J dropped 7 bases, with 11 bases sitting between them. The CDR3 sequence is 12 residues long. Written as DNA, the CDR3 is TGCAGCGTTGGGGAATTAGAACAGCCCCAGCATTTT. Residues: CSVGELEQPQHF.

The chain combines TRBV4-2 with TRBJ2-5; D is unclear. The last part of the DNA fits TRBJ2-7 better; the J call may be wrong. This CDR3 has 15 residues. Germline lookup yields CDR1 LGHNA and CDR2 YNFKEQ. CDR3 protein: CASSQEQASSYEQYF. For the CDR3, the DNA is TGTGCCAGCAGCCAAGAGCAGGCCAGCTCCTACGAGCAGTACTTC.

The CDR3 sequence: CASSRFDRPNTEAFF. CDR3 in DNA: TGTGCCAGTAGTCGTTTCGACAGACCAAACACTGAAGCTTTCTTT. The V gene is TRBV19, the J gene TRBJ1-1, with D possibly matching TRBD1 (5 bases). Trimming pared 5 bases from V and 2 bases from J, leaving 15 bases between. The germline V gene has CDR1 LNHDA and CDR2 SQIVND (reference sequence). The CDR3 is made up of 15 amino acids.